The 30 T cell receptor beta chains reported below all come from one sample, sequenced in a study of shared clonotypes between healthy human individuals. The data were produced by immunoSEQ multiplex PCR, yet TCRdb's version contains in-frame clones alone and is incomplete. Of about 1 million clones in the sample, around 76% were seen once. Sequenced input: memory CD4+ T cells sorted from blood. The subset is: CD45RA-negative fraction. These receptors came from a man in his late teens or twenties in good health.

V and J are TRBV7-9 and TRBJ1-6; D not resolved. This CDR3 comprises 15 residues. CDR1 is SEHNR and CDR2 is FQNEAQ in the germline V gene (reference sequence). The V end was cut by 1 base, the J end by 9 bases, with 13 bases between. CDR3 DNA: TGTGCCAGCAGCTTAGGACTGTCTTCTGGTTCACCCCTCCACTTT. It yields the protein CASSLGLSSGSPLHF.

The chain recombines TRBV5-6 with TRBJ2-3; TRBD2 is a possible D gene (5 bases). The CDR3 has 13 residues. V dropped 4 bases and J dropped 9 bases, with 15 bases sitting between them. Germline assignment: CDR1 SGHDT and CDR2 YYEEEE. CDR3 sequence reads: CASSRLGLPTQYF. CDR3 sequence (DNA): TGTGCCAGCAGCCGTCTCGGACTTCCCACGCAGTATTTT.

Only a few counts were recorded for this clone. This chain connects TRBV2 to TRBJ1-5; maybe TRBD1 (6 bases). In germline, CDR1 is SNHLY, CDR2 FYNNEI. This CDR3 has 12 residues. Trimming cost V 9 bases and J 7 bases, with 13 bases left between them. The CDR3 nucleotides read TGTGCCAGTAACAGGGTCGGGCAGCCCCAGCATTTT. Translating gives CASNRVGQPQHF.

This clone appeared once. J is TRBJ2-7 and V is TRBV5-5, with D maybe TRBD2 (5 bases). The CDR3 has 15 amino acids. The germline gives CDR1 SGHKS, CDR2 YYEKEE (reference sequence). V lost 2 bases and J 0 bases, leaving 12 bases between the germline ends. CDR3 residues: CASSFSGSSSYEQYF. CDR3 nucleotide sequence: TGTGCCAGCAGCTTCTCGGGGTCCAGCTCCTACGAGCAGTACTTC.

The chain links TRBV2 to TRBJ1-2; TRBD1 aligns across 8 bases. The V and J ends lost 6 bases and 8 bases, in that order; junction bases with no gene match: 11. CDR3 length equals 14 residues. Germline V gives CDR1 SNHLY, CDR2 FYNNEI. CDR3 in DNA: TGTGCCAGCAGGAACCCGGCAGGGGGCCGGGGCTACACCTTC. It encodes CASRNPAGGRGYTF.

This clone was recorded a few times. This chain connects TRBV5-4 to TRBJ2-1; 8 bases fit TRBD2. This CDR3 is built from 16 residues. The V gene's germline CDR1 is SGHNT and CDR2 YYREEE (reference sequence). J was trimmed by 7 bases and V by 6 bases; bases with no gene match: 15. In DNA, the CDR3 is TGTGCCAGCACCCTGGGTGGCGGGAGGCCCCAGAATGAGCAGTTCTTC. Protein: CASTLGGGRPQNEQFF.

J is TRBJ2-7 and V is TRBV4-1; 10 bases map to TRBD2. Germline V gene data show CDR1 as MGHRA and CDR2 as YSYEKL. V dropped 4 bases and J dropped 0; count of bases not matched to a gene: 3. This CDR3 is built from 15 residues. Written as DNA, the CDR3 is TGCGCCAGCAGCCGAAGCGGGGGGGGCTCCTACGAGCAGTACTTC. Translation: CASSRSGGGSYEQYF.

The chain has TRBV28 and TRBJ2-3, with 13 bases fitting TRBD2. The germline V gene encodes CDR1 MDHEN and CDR2 SYDVKM. The V gene end was trimmed by 3 bases and the J gene end by 0 bases; junction bases not matched to a gene: 6. This CDR3 is built from 18 residues. This chain's CDR3 is CASSLRTSGSSSTDTQYF. The CDR3 nucleotides read TGTGCCAGCAGTTTGAGGACTAGCGGGAGCTCTAGCACAGATACGCAGTATTTT.

This chain connects TRBV5-6 to TRBJ2-1; possibly TRBD2 for D (8 bases). Germline CDR1 is SGHDT and CDR2 is YYEEEE. There are 16 residues in the CDR3. Trimming shortened V by 4 bases and J by 7 bases, and 21 bases separated the two germline ends. The CDR3 region is CASSRRGTRGGNEQFF. The CDR3 DNA reads TGTGCCAGCAGCCGCAGGGGGACTAGAGGGGGTAATGAGCAGTTCTTC.

This chain uses TRBV7-2 with TRBJ1-2; perhaps TRBD1 as D (6 bases). Germline V CDR1 and CDR2: SGHTA, FQGNSA. Between the trimmed V and J ends, which lost 1 base and 0 bases, there was a span of 12 bases. CDR3 length: 16 amino acids. The CDR3 coding sequence is TGTGCCAGCAGCTTAGATTACACAGGGTCTAACTATGGCTACACCTTC. Translation gives CASSLDYTGSNYGYTF.

V gene TRBV6-6 combines with J gene TRBJ1-2; 7 nucleotides line up with TRBD1. The germline CDR1 and CDR2 sequences are MNHNY and SVGAGI (reference sequence). V was clipped by 8 bases and J by 4 bases; unmatched bases: 4. CDR3 length: 12 amino acids. CDR3 amino acids: CASGTAFYGYTF. CDR3 DNA sequence: TGTGCCAGCGGGACAGCTTTCTATGGCTACACCTTC.

The chain is built from TRBV7-9 and TRBJ2-7, with D possibly TRBD1 on 6 matching bases. V was clipped by 0 bases and J by 6 bases, with 12 bases between them. The CDR3 totals 14 residues. Looked up from germline, CDR1 is SEHNR and CDR2 is FQNEAQ (reference sequence). CDR3 bases: TGTGCCAGCAGCTTAGCTACAGGGAGTACCGAGCAGTACTTC. The encoded protein is CASSLATGSTEQYF.

The chain recombines TRBV2 with TRBJ1-4; D not certain. Trimming cost V 10 bases and J 8 bases, with 14 bases left between them. The CDR3 is 12 amino acids. Looked up from germline, CDR1 is SNHLY and CDR2 is FYNNEI. This CDR3 is CATERAGEKLFF. In DNA, the CDR3 is TGTGCCACTGAGAGGGCGGGAGAAAAACTGTTTTTT. Together with reference TRBV2 and TRBJ1-4, the CDR3 gives the full variable domain: EPEVTQTPSHQVTQMGQEVILRCVPISNHLYFYWYRQILGQKVEFLVSFYNNEISEKSEIFDDQFSVERPDGSNFTLKIRSTKLEDSAMYFCATERAGEKLFFGSGTQLSVL.

This chain uses TRBV5-4 with TRBJ1-6; the D is unclear. The CDR3 length is 15 residues. V dropped 0 bases and J dropped 7 bases, with 11 bases sitting between them. Germline CDR1 reads SGHNT; CDR2 reads YYREEE (reference sequence). The CDR3 sequence: CASSLDGVRNSPLHF. The CDR3 nucleotides read TGTGCCAGCAGCTTGGACGGGGTACGAAATTCACCCCTCCACTTT.

This chain joins TRBV11-2 and TRBJ2-5; 8 nucleotides line up with TRBD2. Germline V lookup: CDR1 SGHAT, CDR2 FQNNGV. This CDR3 is 15 amino acids long. Trimming took 7 bases from V and 4 from J; bases not matched to a gene: 11. The CDR3 DNA reads as TGTGCCAGCACCGTACAGCGGGGGCCCCGAGAGACCCAGTACTTC. This gives the protein CASTVQRGPRETQYF.

This clone was seen only a few times. V is TRBV11-3 and J is TRBJ1-1; 7 bases fit TRBD1. The CDR3 is 14 amino acids. Losses at the gene ends were 2 bases for V and 5 bases for J; bases not matched to a gene: 5. The V gene's germline CDR1 is SGHNT and CDR2 YENEEA. CDR3 region: CASSLRGTETEAFF. The CDR3 DNA sequence: TGTGCCAGCAGCTTAAGGGGGACAGAGACTGAAGCTTTCTTT.

Note on this clone: One end of the junction fails to match germline, which may point to a read error. This rearrangement joins TRBV18 to TRBJ2-2; D is tentatively TRBD1 or TRBD2 (5 bases each). The germline gives CDR1 KGHSH, CDR2 LQKENI. The CDR3 consists of 15 residues. CDR3 loop: CASSSPGRNTGELFF. The CDR3 bases are TGTGCCAGCTCATCACCGGGACGGAACACCGGGGAGCTGTTTTTT.

This chain uses TRBV6-5 with TRBJ1-2, with TRBD1 matching over 7 bases. V lost 6 bases to trimming and J lost 2 bases; unmatched junction nucleotides: 9. There are 15 residues in the CDR3. CDR1 is MNHEY and CDR2 is SVGAGI in the germline V gene. The CDR3 DNA follows: TGTGCCAGCAGGAGGCGGGACAGCTTAAACTATGGCTACACCTTC. Amino acid sequence: CASRRRDSLNYGYTF.

V is TRBV15 and J is TRBJ1-4, with TRBD1 matching 7 bases. The V gene's germline CDR1 is LNHNV and CDR2 YYDKDF (reference sequence). The junction had 6 bases not matched to a gene; V was cut back by 0 bases and J by 8 bases. This CDR3 spans 15 amino acids. The CDR3 protein is CATSRDAGGGEKLFF. The CDR3 DNA sequence: TGTGCCACCAGCAGAGATGCAGGGGGTGGAGAAAAACTGTTTTTT.

The rearrangement uses TRBV12-5 and TRBJ1-5; no reliable D call. Germline V lookup: CDR1 LGHNT, CDR2 FRNRAP. The CDR3 is made up of 13 amino acids. Trimming pared 3 bases from V and 4 bases from J, leaving 7 bases between. The CDR3 loop is CASGFAENQPQHF. CDR3 DNA: TGTGCTAGTGGTTTTGCCGAGAATCAGCCCCAGCATTTT.

V is TRBV2 and J is TRBJ1-1, with TRBD1 matching 7 bases. Germline V gene data show CDR1 as SNHLY and CDR2 as FYNNEI. J was trimmed by 5 bases and V by 2 bases; bases with no gene match: 8. The CDR3 spans 15 residues. The CDR3 nucleotides read TGTGCCAGCAGTGAAATGGAGGGGGCCTATACTGAAGCTTTCTTT. This gives the protein CASSEMEGAYTEAFF.

The genes are TRBV30 and TRBJ2-5, with D possibly being TRBD1 (5 bases). Trimming removed 1 base at V and 1 base at J, with 13 bases between. CDR3 size: 15 residues. The germline gives CDR1 GTSNPN, CDR2 SVGIG (reference sequence). The CDR3 DNA is TGTGCCTGGAGTGCCGGTCTAGGGGCCCAAGAGACCCAGTACTTC. Translated, it gives CAWSAGLGAQETQYF.

The gene calls are TRBV23-1 and TRBJ2-5; the D is unclear. TRBV23-1 is identified as an open reading frame with a role that is uncertain. CDR3 size: 12 residues. Trimming took 6 bases from V and 1 from J, leaving 6 bases between them. In DNA, the CDR3 is TGCGCCAGCAGGGCCATCCAAGAGACCCAGTACTTC. Translation: CASRAIQETQYF.

The chain combines TRBV30 with TRBJ2-5; TRBD2 aligns across 12 bases. This CDR3 has 15 residues. The V and J ends lost 2 bases and 1 base, in that order; junction bases with no gene match: 2. CDR1 is GTSNPN, CDR2 SVGIG, per germline (reference sequence). The CDR3 DNA reads TGTGCCTGGAGTCGACTAGCGGGGGTCCAAGAGACCCAGTACTTC. Translated: CAWSRLAGVQETQYF.

This clone has just one count. This sample includes further DNA sequences coding for the same CDR3. V and J are TRBV15 and TRBJ2-2; D possibly corresponds to TRBD1 (6 bases). The CDR3 covers 14 residues. CDR1 is LNHNV, CDR2 YYDKDF, per germline (reference sequence). The V end was cut by 1 base, the J end by 6 bases, with 9 bases between. CDR3 coding DNA: TGTGCCACCAGCAGAGCTGGGGGCCCCGGGGAGCTGTTTTTT. Translation: CATSRAGGPGELFF.

This clone was seen only once. CDR3 DNA sequence: TGTGCCAGCAGTCTCAAACGGGCGGGCGGGGAGCTGTTTTTT. Encoded protein: CASSLKRAGGELFF. The genes are TRBV2 and TRBJ2-2; D perhaps matches TRBD2 (5 bases). The CDR3 covers 14 residues. V lost 5 bases and J lost 7, with 14 bases in between. Germline CDR1 reads SNHLY; CDR2 reads FYNNEI.

The gene calls are TRBV5-6 and TRBJ1-5; tentative D call: TRBD1 (5 bases). There are 15 residues in the CDR3. In germline, CDR1 is SGHDT, CDR2 YYEEEE. Trimming left V 0 bases short and J 6 bases short, with 13 bases between. As DNA, the CDR3 is TGTGCCAGCAGCTTGGGAAAAGGGACCTCTCAGCCCCAGCATTTT. It is translated as CASSLGKGTSQPQHF.

This chain uses TRBV21-1 with TRBJ2-7; the table's D call TRBD1 went unverified against the DNA. TRBV21-1 is a pseudogene. The CDR3 totals 19 residues. The CDR3 DNA reads TGTGCCAGCAGCAATGGGGCGGCACCTAGATTTATTACCTCCTACGAGCAGTACTTC. It translates to CASSNGAAPRFITSYEQYF.

J is TRBJ1-4 and V is TRBV5-1; D is possibly TRBD1 (5 bases). The CDR3 has 15 amino acids. CDR1 SGHRS and CDR2 YFSETQ come from the germline V gene. Trimming took 6 bases from V and 8 from J, leaving 20 bases between them. CDR3 coding DNA: TGCGCCAGCACCGCTGGAGGGGCGGAAGGGGAAAAACTGTTTTTT. The encoded protein is CASTAGGAEGEKLFF.

The rearrangement joins TRBV25-1 to TRBJ1-3; the D gene is possibly TRBD1 (5 bases). Trimming took 3 bases from V and 4 from J, leaving 10 bases between them. Germline V lookup: CDR1 MGHDK, CDR2 SYGVNS. CDR3 length equals 14 residues. The CDR3 nucleotides are TGTGCCAGCAGTGACAGACAGCTCGGAAACACCATATATTTT. Its protein is CASSDRQLGNTIYF.